A single sample gave rise to the 15 T cell receptor beta chains below, sequenced in a study of cytomegalovirus exposure and HLA in healthy donors. PCR used 60 Vbeta primers and 13 Jbeta primers. Produced via immunoSEQ multiplex PCR; TCRdb's table is partial and in-frame only. The data show under 200,000 clones, about four fifths seen once. Material: PBMCs. The source is a man aged 50 to 59 in good health and CMV-seropositive.

This sequence joins TRBV5-6 and TRBJ1-6; no clear D gene. This CDR3 has 16 amino acids. In germline, CDR1 is SGHDT, CDR2 YYEEEE. Trimming took 4 bases from V and 3 from J, leaving 14 bases between them. CDR3 protein: CASSPGPGIYNSPLHF. CDR3 DNA: TGTGCCAGCAGCCCTGGGCCAGGAATCTATAATTCACCCCTCCACTTT.

This clone has more than one count but fewer than ten. The CDR3 loop is CASSSRDYQETQYF. In DNA, the CDR3 is TGTGCCAGCAGCTCCCGGGACTACCAAGAGACCCAGTACTTC. The chain uses TRBV7-2 and TRBJ2-5; a weak D match, TRBD2 (6 bases). Germline CDR1 SGHTA, CDR2 FQGNSA. The CDR3 totals 14 residues. V was shortened by 4 bases and J by 0 bases, with 9 bases between the two germline ends.

This clone was seen a handful of times. The chain employs TRBV6-1 and TRBJ1-6; D unresolved. This CDR3 has 15 residues. The V end was cut by 7 bases, the J end by 5 bases, with 15 bases between. Germline V CDR1 and CDR2: MNHNS, SASEGT. CDR3 bases: TGTGCCAGCACCCAAATACGACTGGATAATTCACCCCTCCACTTT. It is translated as CASTQIRLDNSPLHF.

The chain is built from TRBV27 and TRBJ1-1, with D uncertain. This CDR3 has 16 residues. Germline V gives CDR1 MNHEY, CDR2 SMNVEV (reference sequence). V lost 1 base to trimming and J lost 1 base, with 13 bases between them. Here the CDR3 DNA reads TGTGCCAGCAGTTTATTACGGGGTGGGTCGAACACTGAAGCTTTCTTT. This gives the protein CASSLLRGGSNTEAFF.

The J gene is TRBJ2-2, the V gene TRBV7-3; 7 positions match TRBD2. Germline V lookup: CDR1 SGHTA, CDR2 FQGTGA. The CDR3 runs 16 residues. Trimming took 0 bases from V and 6 from J; bases not matched to a gene: 7. The CDR3 nucleotides are TGTGCCAGCAGCTTAACCCAGAGCGGGGTCCCCGGGGAGCTGTTTTTT. Its protein is CASSLTQSGVPGELFF. Variable domain in full (rest from reference TRBV7-3 and TRBJ2-2): GAGVSQTPSNKVTEKGKYVELRCDPISGHTALYWYRQSLGQGPEFLIYFQGTGAADDSGLPNDRFFAVRPEGSVSTLKIQRTERGDSAVYLCASSLTQSGVPGELFFGEGSRLTVL.

A word on this clone: This specimen includes other DNA sequences encoding the same CDR3. The chain has TRBV19 and TRBJ1-2; the D gene is possibly TRBD1 (5 bases). V dropped 5 bases and J dropped 4 bases, with 11 bases sitting between them. The V gene's germline CDR1 is LNHDA and CDR2 SQIVND (reference sequence). The CDR3 is made up of 13 amino acids. For the CDR3, the DNA is TGTGCCAGTAGTCCCCAGGGCGGCTATGGCTACACCTTC. Its translation is CASSPQGGYGYTF.

This clone was seen just once. The rearrangement links TRBV6-5 to TRBJ2-7; D call uncertain. Germline V lookup: CDR1 MNHEY, CDR2 SVGAGI. This CDR3 spans 14 amino acids. The V end lost 5 bases, the J end lost 2 bases, and 13 bases lay between the germline ends. The CDR3 nucleotides are TGTGCCAGCAGTCAGCAGGTCTTTACCTACGAGCAGTACTTC. It translates to CASSQQVFTYEQYF.

The rearrangement uses TRBV19 and TRBJ2-1; 12 bases agree with TRBD1. The CDR3 has 14 residues. Trimming removed 5 bases from V and 7 bases from J; junction bases left unmatched: 3. CDR1 is LNHDA and CDR2 is SQIVND in the germline V gene (reference sequence). Here the CDR3 DNA reads TGTGCCAGTAGTGGGACAGGGGGCCTAAATGAGCAGTTCTTC. As protein: CASSGTGGLNEQFF.

The chain is built from TRBV30 and TRBJ2-3, with D tentatively TRBD1 (7 bases). The germline V gene encodes CDR1 GTSNPN and CDR2 SVGIG (reference sequence). The CDR3 runs to 14 residues. The V and J ends lost 2 bases and 5 bases respectively, with 14 bases between them. The CDR3 region is CAWSRSGGKDTQYF. The DNA for the CDR3 is TGTGCCTGGAGTAGGTCAGGGGGGAAAGATACGCAGTATTTT.

This chain connects TRBV5-1 to TRBJ2-7; 10 bases agree with TRBD2. Germline V gene lookup returns CDR1 SGHRS and CDR2 YFSETQ. The CDR3 runs 16 residues. V lost 0 bases and J lost 6; bases outside the gene matches: 9. Written as DNA, the CDR3 is TGCGCCAGCAGCTTGGGTCTGGTAGCGGGGGGATTCGAGCAGTACTTC. Its translation is CASSLGLVAGGFEQYF.

This clone was counted once. This rearrangement joins TRBV6-1 to TRBJ1-6; TRBD1 is a possible D gene (5 bases). Deletions cut 2 bases from V and 7 bases from J, with 21 bases between. The CDR3 contains 18 residues. Germline values: CDR1 MNHNS, CDR2 SASEGT. CDR3 in amino acids: CASSEFGAPLGWNSPLHF. Here the CDR3 DNA reads TGTGCCAGCAGTGAATTTGGGGCCCCCCTAGGTTGGAATTCACCCCTCCACTTT.

The J gene is TRBJ2-7, the V gene TRBV28; 10 bases agree with TRBD1. CDR3 size: 13 residues. Germline CDR1 MDHEN, CDR2 SYDVKM. J was trimmed by 2 bases and V by 9 bases; bases with no gene match: 4. CDR3 protein: CASRQGATYEQYF. The DNA of the CDR3 is TGTGCCAGTCGACAGGGGGCTACCTACGAGCAGTACTTC.

The rearrangement uses TRBV19 and TRBJ1-6, with 7 positions matching TRBD1. The CDR3 sequence is 14 residues long. The V gene's germline CDR1 is LNHDA and CDR2 SQIVND (reference sequence). The ends lost 5 bases at V and 5 bases at J; junction bases unmatched: 3. The CDR3, as DNA: TGTGCCAGTAGTCGACAGGGAGATAATTCACCCCTCCACTTT. Translating it yields CASSRQGDNSPLHF.

This clone was detected only once. The chain employs TRBV7-5 and TRBJ2-7; the DNA was not used to check the table's D call, TRBD2. TRBV7-5 is an annotated pseudogene. The CDR3 spans 14 residues. The CDR3 protein is CARSESGGPHEQYF. The CDR3 coding sequence is TGTGCCAGAAGCGAATCGGGGGGACCCCACGAGCAGTACTTC.

J is TRBJ2-2 and V is TRBV30, with D possibly being TRBD2 (6 bases). Per germline, CDR1 GTSNPN and CDR2 SVGIG (reference sequence). The CDR3 contains 18 residues. V lost 0 bases to trimming and J lost 7 bases, with 24 bases between them. The CDR3 here is CAWSVTFRGRGKNGELFF. CDR3 DNA sequence: TGTGCCTGGAGTGTCACATTTCGGGGGAGAGGCAAGAACGGGGAGCTGTTTTTT.